This entry features one T cell receptor beta chain sequence. This entry comes from a study of blood T cell repertoires in COVID-19. Trimming removed 2 bases at V and 7 bases at J, with 7 bases between. In germline, CDR1 is SNHLY, CDR2 FYNNEI. CDR3 size: 12 residues. Using immunoSEQ multiplex PCR, the repertoire was profiled, and TCRdb retains in-frame clones only, with some absent. The sample lists 150,000 to 200,000 clones; around 80% were seen once. The clonotype originates from a woman older than 75 with acute or convalescent COVID-19. The V call is TRBV2, the J call TRBJ2-3; D uncertain. Sequencing was carried out using peripheral blood. The CDR3 protein is CASSENSNTQYF. The CDR3 DNA sequence: TGTGCCAGCAGTGAAAATTCTAATACGCAGTATTTT. Filled out from reference TRBV2 and TRBJ2-3, the complete variable domain reads EPEVTQTPSHQVTQMGQEVILRCVPISNHLYFYWYRQILGQKVEFLVSFYNNEISEKSEIFDDQFSVERPDGSNFTLKIRSTKLEDSAMYFCASSENSNTQYFGPGTRLTVL.